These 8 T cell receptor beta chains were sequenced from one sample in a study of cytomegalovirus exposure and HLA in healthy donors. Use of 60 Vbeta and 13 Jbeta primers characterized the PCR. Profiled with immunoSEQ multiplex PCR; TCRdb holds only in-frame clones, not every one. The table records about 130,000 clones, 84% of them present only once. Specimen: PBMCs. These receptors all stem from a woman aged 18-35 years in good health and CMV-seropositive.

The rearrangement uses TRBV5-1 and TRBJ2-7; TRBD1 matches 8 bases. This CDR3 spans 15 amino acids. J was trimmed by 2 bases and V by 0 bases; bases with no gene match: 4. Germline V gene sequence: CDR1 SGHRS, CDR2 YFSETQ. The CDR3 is CASSLAQGAPYEQYF. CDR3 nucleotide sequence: TGCGCCAGCAGCTTGGCGCAGGGGGCCCCCTACGAGCAGTACTTC.

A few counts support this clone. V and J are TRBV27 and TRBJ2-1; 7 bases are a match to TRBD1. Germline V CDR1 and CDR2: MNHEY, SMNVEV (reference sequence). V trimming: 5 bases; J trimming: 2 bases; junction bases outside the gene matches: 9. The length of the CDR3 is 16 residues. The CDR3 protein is CASSPMGQKTYNEQFF. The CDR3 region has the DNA TGTGCCAGCAGTCCCATGGGACAGAAAACCTACAATGAGCAGTTCTTC.

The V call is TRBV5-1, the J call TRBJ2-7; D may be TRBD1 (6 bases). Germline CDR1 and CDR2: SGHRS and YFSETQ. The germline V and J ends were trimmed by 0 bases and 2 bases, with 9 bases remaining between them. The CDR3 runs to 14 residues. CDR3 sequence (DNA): TGCGCCAGCAGCTTGGGTTCAGGGGCCTACGAGCAGTACTTC. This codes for CASSLGSGAYEQYF.

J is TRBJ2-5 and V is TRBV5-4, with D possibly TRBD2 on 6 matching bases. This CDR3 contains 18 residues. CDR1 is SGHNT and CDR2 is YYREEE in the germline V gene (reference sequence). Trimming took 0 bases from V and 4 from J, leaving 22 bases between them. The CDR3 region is CASSLDLRYGGYPETQYF. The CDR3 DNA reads TGTGCCAGCAGCTTGGACTTGCGGTATGGGGGGTACCCAGAGACCCAGTACTTC.

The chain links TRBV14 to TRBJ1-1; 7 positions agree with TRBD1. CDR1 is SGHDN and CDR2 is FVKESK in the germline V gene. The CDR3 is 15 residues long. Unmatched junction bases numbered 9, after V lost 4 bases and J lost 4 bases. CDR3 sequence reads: CASSPLTGMSTEAFF. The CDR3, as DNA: TGTGCCAGCAGCCCCCTGACAGGGATGAGCACTGAAGCTTTCTTT.

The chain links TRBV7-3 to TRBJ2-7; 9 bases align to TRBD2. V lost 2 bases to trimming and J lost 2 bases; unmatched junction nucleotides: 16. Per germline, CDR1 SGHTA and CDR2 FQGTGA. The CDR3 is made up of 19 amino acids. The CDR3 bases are TGTGCCAGCAGCTTATGGGGTAGCGGGGGAGTAAGCGGGGCCTACGAGCAGTACTTC. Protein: CASSLWGSGGVSGAYEQYF. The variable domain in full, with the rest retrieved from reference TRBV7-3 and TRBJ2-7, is GAGVSQTPSNKVTEKGKYVELRCDPISGHTALYWYRQSLGQGPEFLIYFQGTGAADDSGLPNDRFFAVRPEGSVSTLKIQRTERGDSAVYLCASSLWGSGGVSGAYEQYFGPGTRLTVT.

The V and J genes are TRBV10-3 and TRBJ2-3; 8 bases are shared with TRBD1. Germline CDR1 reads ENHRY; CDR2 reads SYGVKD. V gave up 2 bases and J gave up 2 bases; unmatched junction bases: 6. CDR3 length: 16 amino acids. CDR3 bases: TGTGCCATCAGTGAGCGAGGGACAGGCCCCACAGATACGCAGTATTTT. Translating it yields CAISERGTGPTDTQYF.

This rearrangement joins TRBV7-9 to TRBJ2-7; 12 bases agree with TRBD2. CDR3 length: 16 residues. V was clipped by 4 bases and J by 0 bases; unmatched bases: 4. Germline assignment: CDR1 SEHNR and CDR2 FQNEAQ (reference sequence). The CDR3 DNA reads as TGTGCCAGCAGCTCAGGACTAGCGGGGAGCTCCTACGAGCAGTACTTC. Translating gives CASSSGLAGSSYEQYF.